The subject of this entry is one T cell receptor (beta chain). Its antigen is currently unknown. Other nucleotide sequences from this sample produce the same CDR3. Profiling relied on immunoSEQ multiplex PCR, and the TCRdb table lists in-frame clones only, not all of them. In the table there are about 680,000 clones, 80% to 90% of which are singletons. This sample is part of a study of Ad26.COV2.S vaccination and SARS-CoV-2 variants. Study-wide background: Participant was drawn from the COV1001 Ad26.COV2.S trial arm. General study findings and limits: Breadth and depth estimates from TCRs may understate total T cell responses.

The CDR3 covers 13 residues. Trimming removed 4 bases at V and 2 bases at J, with 8 bases between. CDR1 and CDR2 from the germline V gene are SGHDN and FVKESK. Treatment in this sample: roughly 19 received Ad26.COV2.S at low or high dose, single or two shots; 5 received placebo; per-sample allocation not given. Collection of samples fell on day 63 after the first vaccine or placebo injection. Spike of the Wuhan-strain SARS-CoV-2 was expressed by an Ad26 vector, which formed the vaccine. The clonotype was recovered from a person between 18 and 59 years old who received the Ad26.COV2.S COVID-19 vaccine or a placebo. Sequenced here: peripheral blood, sampled in a trial of Ad26.COV2.S vaccine versus placebo. This sequence joins TRBV14 and TRBJ1-1; D is undetermined. CDR3 coding DNA: TGTGCCAGCAGCCTCCAGGTAAACACTGAAGCTTTCTTT. Protein: CASSLQVNTEAFF.